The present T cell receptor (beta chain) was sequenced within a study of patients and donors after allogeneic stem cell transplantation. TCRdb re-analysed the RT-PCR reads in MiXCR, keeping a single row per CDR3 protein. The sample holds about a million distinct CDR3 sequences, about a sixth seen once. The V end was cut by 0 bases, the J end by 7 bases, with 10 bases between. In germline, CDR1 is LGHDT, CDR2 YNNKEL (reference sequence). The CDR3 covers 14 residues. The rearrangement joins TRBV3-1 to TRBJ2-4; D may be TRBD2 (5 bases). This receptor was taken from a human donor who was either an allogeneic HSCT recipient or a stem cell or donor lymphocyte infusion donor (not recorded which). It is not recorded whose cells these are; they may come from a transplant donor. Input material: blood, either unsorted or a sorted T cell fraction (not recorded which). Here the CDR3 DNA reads TGTGCCAGCAGCCAAGATCGGGGAGTTAACATTCAGTACTTC. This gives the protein CASSQDRGVNIQYF.